This record looks at one T cell receptor (beta chain) sequence and its context. The sample is drawn from a study of blood T cell repertoires in COVID-19. Turning to the study itself: Italy, Spain and the United States were the sources of the convalescent and acute COVID-19 samples. The analysed material was cDNA or gDNA that came from T cells, B-cell-depleted T cells, or PBMCs.

Individuals aged about 18 to 90 years were recruited from 24 US areas. Data came from immunoSEQ multiplex PCR; TCRdb stores just in-frame clones and leaves some out. The data contain hundreds of thousands of clones, about nine tenths of them singletons. With 2 bases removed from V and 1 base from J, the gap between germline ends came to 5 bases. CDR3 size: 13 residues. This sequence joins TRBV12-3 or TRBV12-4 and TRBJ1-1; unclear D gene. The sequenced sample was PBMCs or T cells enriched from blood (not recorded which). This receptor was obtained from a man aged 55 to 70 who had recovered from COVID-19. The CDR3 protein is CASSLTENTEAFF. In nucleotides, the CDR3 is TGTGCCAGCAGTTTAACAGAGAACACTGAAGCTTTCTTT.